This T cell receptor (beta chain) was obtained from a study of blood T cell repertoires in COVID-19. Study overall: The origin of the acute and convalescent COVID-19 samples was the United States, Italy and Spain. Sample material is recorded as cDNA or gDNA derived from T cells, B-cell-depleted T cells, or PBMCs.

Per the study methods: Nucleated cell counts were estimated from reference gene primer amplification. Sequenced by immunoSEQ multiplex PCR; TCRdb stores in-frame clones only, minus some. The V and J calls and clone size are taken from that table; D and trimming were inferred from the DNA. Of about 87,000 clones listed, roughly nine tenths are singletons. Germline V lookup: CDR1 SGDLS, CDR2 YYNGEE. V shed 3 bases, J shed 6 bases, and the junction held 6 bases outside the gene matches. The CDR3 is made up of 14 amino acids. Input material: peripheral blood. J is TRBJ1-2 and V is TRBV9; the match to TRBD1 covers 9 bases. This TCR derives from a woman aged 80 or over with active COVID-19. The CDR3 nucleotides are TGTGCCAGCAGCGCCCCGGGGACAGGGAATGGCTACACCTTC. Protein sequence: CASSAPGTGNGYTF.